Sequencing of this T cell receptor (beta chain) was carried out in a study of blood T cell repertoires in COVID-19. In the study overall: Samples of COVID-19 (acute and convalescent) were obtained from the United States, Italy and Spain. PBMCs, B-cell-depleted T cells, or T cells provided the cDNA or gDNA that made up the material.

The CDR3 is made up of 12 amino acids. CDR1 is SEHNR, CDR2 FQNEAQ, per germline (reference sequence). V shed 5 bases and J shed 7 bases, with 11 bases lying between them. Exposed study participants had met a COVID-19 case within 2 weeks before entry. Sequencing used immunoSEQ multiplex PCR; TCRdb keeps in-frame clones, though not all of them. The repertoire consists of around 160,000 clones, with 84% occurring once and the leading ten covering roughly 5.5%. The TCR sequence derives from a woman in her 50s who had been exposed to COVID-19. The J gene is TRBJ1-2, the V gene TRBV7-9; D is perhaps TRBD1 (5 bases). The sample taken for sequencing was PBMCs or T cells enriched from blood (not recorded which). Here the CDR3 DNA reads TGTGCCAGCAGCCCCTGGGGGGGTGGCTACACCTTC. Translated, it gives CASSPWGGGYTF.